These 26 T cell receptor beta chains came from one sample sequenced in a study of early T cells in non-severe SARS-CoV-2 infection. TCRdb redid the calling of the 5' RACE reads with MiXCR, one entry per CDR3 protein. The table shows about 44,000 distinct CDR3 sequences, with around 6.3% occurring only once. Sequencing used whole blood, obtained at baseline. These receptors all stem from an adult who was a healthcare worker with PCR-confirmed SARS-CoV-2 infection or an uninfected control (not recorded which).

This clonotype was seen at least ten times. The chain uses TRBV5-1 and TRBJ1-6; D is ambiguous. The V gene lost 1 base and the J gene lost 5 bases, with 19 bases spanning the gap. Germline assignment: CDR1 SGHRS and CDR2 YFSETQ. There are 18 residues in the CDR3. The CDR3 DNA is TGCGCCAGCAGCTTGCTCCAGGCTTCCGGGTCAAATAATTCACCCCTCCACTTT. This codes for CASSLLQASGSNNSPLHF. The whole variable domain, remainder taken from reference TRBV5-1 and TRBJ1-6, is KAGVTQTPRYLIKTRGQQVTLSCSPISGHRSVSWYQQTPGQGLQFLFEYFSETQRNKGNFPGRFSGRQFSNSRSEMNVSTLELGDSALYLCASSLLQASGSNNSPLHFGNGTRLTVT.

The chain joins TRBV30 to TRBJ2-1; 8 nucleotides align to TRBD2. The CDR3 covers 15 residues. V was pared by 0 bases and J by 2 bases, with 3 bases of the junction left unmatched. The germline V gene has CDR1 GTSNPN and CDR2 SVGIG (reference sequence). The CDR3 is CAWSVMGLAYNEQFF. CDR3 nucleotides: TGTGCCTGGAGTGTTATGGGACTAGCCTACAATGAGCAGTTCTTC.

This clonotype is categorized as medium-sized (0.01 to 0.1%). This chain uses TRBV6-2 or TRBV6-3 with TRBJ2-3; 8 bases are shared with TRBD2. Germline trimming cut 7 bases from V and 2 bases from J; bases unmatched to any gene: 14. This CDR3 has 17 amino acids. Germline assignment: CDR1 MNHEY and CDR2 SVGEGT. The CDR3 loop reads CASNSLAGRDLTDTQYF. The CDR3 bases are TGTGCCAGCAACTCCTTAGCGGGGAGGGACCTCACAGATACGCAGTATTTT.

Many counts were recorded for this clonotype. The genes are TRBV27 and TRBJ2-1; possible D gene TRBD1, 6 bases. The CDR3 length is 15 residues. With 1 base removed from V and 5 bases from J, the gap between germline ends came to 12 bases. The germline V gene encodes CDR1 MNHEY and CDR2 SMNVEV (reference sequence). CDR3 amino acids: CASSLFWDIDNEQFF. The CDR3 DNA reads TGTGCCAGCAGTTTATTCTGGGACATAGACAATGAGCAGTTCTTC.

This clonotype has ten or more counts. The DNA of the CDR3 is TGCAGCGTCTCATCAGGCGGGAGTAGGGGCGAGCAGTACTTC. Translating it yields CSVSSGGSRGEQYF. The chain uses TRBV29-1 and TRBJ2-7; 7 bases match TRBD2. Unmatched junction bases numbered 14, after V lost 6 bases and J lost 6 bases. The CDR3 length is 14 residues. Germline CDR1 is SQVTM and CDR2 is ANQGSEA.

The chain is built from TRBV20-1 and TRBJ2-2; D remains unclear. Germline CDR1 and CDR2: DFQATT and SNEGSKA (reference sequence). The V and J ends lost 1 base and 6 bases respectively, with 9 bases between them. This CDR3 contains 13 residues. CDR3 nucleotides: TGCAGTGCTAGAGCTCCATTGGCCGGGGAGCTGTTTTTT. Translated: CSARAPLAGELFF.

At least ten counts were recorded for this clonotype. The chain employs TRBV27 and TRBJ2-3; D unresolved. CDR1 is MNHEY, CDR2 SMNVEV, per germline (reference sequence). This CDR3 is built from 11 residues. Trimming took off 7 bases at V and 3 bases at J, with 5 bases between the two ends. CDR3 in DNA: TGTGCCAGCACCGGTACAGATACGCAGTATTTT. Translation: CASTGTDTQYF.

In its sample, this clonotype ranks as medium-sized. V and J are TRBV6-2 or TRBV6-3 and TRBJ1-5, with D uncertain. CDR1 and CDR2 (germline): MNHEY, SVGEGT. This CDR3 has 12 residues. Trimming stripped 0 bases from V and 6 bases from J, with 3 bases between. CDR3 sequence (DNA): TGTGCCAGCAGTTACTCGGTTCAGCCCCAGCATTTT. It yields the protein CASSYSVQPQHF.

This clonotype was counted ten times or more. The V call is TRBV5-1, the J call TRBJ2-6; D not certain. The CDR3 totals 17 residues. Looked up from germline, CDR1 is SGHRS and CDR2 is YFSETQ. The V end was cut by 3 bases, the J end by 4 bases, with 17 bases between. Here the CDR3 reads CASSYGPTTTGANVLTF. The CDR3 bases are TGCGCCAGCAGCTACGGCCCTACCACTACAGGGGCCAACGTCCTGACTTTC.

In this sample, this clonotype turned up many times. The chain recombines TRBV6-2 or TRBV6-3 with TRBJ2-5; D possibly corresponds to TRBD2 (5 bases). The germline gives CDR1 MNHEY, CDR2 SVGEGT. Trimming removed 4 bases at V and 3 bases at J, with 18 bases between. This CDR3 comprises 16 residues. CDR3 DNA: TGTGCCAGCAGTTTCTGGACGGGGAGAGATAAAGAGACCCAGTACTTC. Translating it yields CASSFWTGRDKETQYF.

The DNA for the CDR3 is TGCAGTGCTAGGGGGACAGGGGGCGAGATACCTGAAGCTTTCTTT. Its protein is CSARGTGGEIPEAFF. The V and J genes are TRBV20-1 and TRBJ1-1; 12 bases align to TRBD1. The CDR3 loop spans 15 amino acids. V was pared by 3 bases and J by 6 bases, with 8 bases of the junction left unmatched. Germline CDR1 is DFQATT and CDR2 is SNEGSKA (reference sequence).

The V call is TRBV7-9, the J call TRBJ2-1; D gene ambiguous. CDR1 is SEHNR, CDR2 FQNEAQ, per germline (reference sequence). V shed 5 bases and J shed 8 bases, with 10 bases lying between them. This CDR3 has 12 amino acids. This chain's CDR3 is CASSQSQDEQFF. Here the CDR3 DNA reads TGTGCCAGCAGCCAAAGCCAGGATGAGCAGTTCTTC.

V is TRBV11-2 and J is TRBJ1-1, with a weak D call TRBD1 (5 bases). Germline CDR1 SGHAT, CDR2 FQNNGV. The CDR3 runs 16 residues. V was pared by 5 bases and J by 0 bases, with 16 bases between. CDR3 sequence reads: CASSQGEKLLNTEAFF. As DNA, the CDR3 is TGTGCCAGCAGCCAAGGGGAAAAATTGTTGAACACTGAAGCTTTCTTT.

This clonotype has at least ten counts. The rearrangement uses TRBV4-3 and TRBJ1-6; D remains ambiguous. V lost 2 bases and J 0 bases, leaving 11 bases between the germline ends. This CDR3 is 17 amino acids long. The germline V gene has CDR1 LGHNA and CDR2 YSLEER. CDR3 bases: TGCGCCAGCAGCCAACGGATACTCGGCTCCTATAATTCACCCCTCCACTTT. Protein sequence: CASSQRILGSYNSPLHF.

In its sample, this clonotype was seen a few times. V and J are TRBV11-1 and TRBJ2-3, with D unclear. The CDR3 is made up of 17 amino acids. The germline V gene has CDR1 SGHAT and CDR2 FQDESV (reference sequence). Trimming removed 1 base from V and 0 bases from J, with 14 bases in between. In DNA, the CDR3 is TGTGCCAGCAGCTTAGAGGATGCGTCTCGGAGCACAGATACGCAGTATTTT. Protein product: CASSLEDASRSTDTQYF.

This sequence joins TRBV19 and TRBJ1-2, with D hard to call. CDR3 length: 12 amino acids. The germline V gene has CDR1 LNHDA and CDR2 SQIVND (reference sequence). V was pared by 4 bases and J by 5 bases, with 8 bases between. CDR3 region: CASSTGPYGYTF. The CDR3 coding sequence is TGTGCCAGTAGTACTGGACCTTATGGCTACACCTTC.

This clonotype has just a few counts. The chain uses TRBV6-2 or TRBV6-3 and TRBJ2-1, with 8 bases fitting TRBD2. V gave up 7 bases and J gave up 9 bases; unmatched junction bases: 8. Germline CDR1 is MNHEY and CDR2 is SVGEGT. The CDR3 loop spans 13 amino acids. The CDR3 is CASTQSAGGEQFF. In DNA, the CDR3 is TGTGCCAGCACCCAGTCGGCGGGAGGTGAGCAGTTCTTC.

The chain has TRBV7-9 and TRBJ1-6, with a possible D match to TRBD1 (5 bases). Trimming shortened V by 0 bases and J by 6 bases, and 12 bases separated the two germline ends. Germline V CDR1 and CDR2: SEHNR, FQNEAQ (reference sequence). CDR3 length: 16 amino acids. CDR3 DNA: TGTGCCAGCAGCTTAGCGGGGGGATTCGGTAATTCACCCCTCCACTTT. This codes for CASSLAGGFGNSPLHF.

The table lists this clonotype with many counts. The chain recombines TRBV9 with TRBJ2-1; TRBD2 is a possible D gene (5 bases). The CDR3 runs 15 residues. Between the trimmed V and J ends, which lost 4 bases and 3 bases, there was a span of 14 bases. Looked up from germline, CDR1 is SGDLS and CDR2 is YYNGEE. The CDR3 nucleotides read TGTGCCAGCAGCCCCTATGAGGGAGACTACAATGAGCAGTTCTTC. Protein product: CASSPYEGDYNEQFF.

This clonotype was seen many times. The chain is built from TRBV4-1 and TRBJ2-7, with a weak D call TRBD2 (6 bases). In germline, CDR1 is MGHRA, CDR2 YSYEKL. V lost 6 bases, J lost 4 bases, and 13 bases lay in between. The CDR3 is 13 amino acids. The CDR3 coding sequence is TGCGCCAGCAGTCTTAGGGAGGATTACGAGCAGTACTTC. Encoded protein: CASSLREDYEQYF.

This clonotype turned up a few times. The rearrangement joins TRBV20-1 to TRBJ2-7; 10 bases map to TRBD2. This CDR3 has 14 amino acids. Germline-derived CDR1 and CDR2 are DFQATT and SNEGSKA (reference sequence). The V gene end was trimmed by 6 bases and the J gene end by 0 bases; junction bases not matched to a gene: 5. The CDR3 here is CSALSSGSSYEQYF. DNA of the CDR3: TGCAGTGCCCTATCTAGCGGGAGCTCCTACGAGCAGTACTTC.

This clonotype was detected a few times. The CDR3 sequence is CASSLAPSGIQETQYF. The CDR3 coding sequence is TGTGCCAGCAGCTTGGCCCCTAGCGGGATTCAAGAGACCCAGTACTTC. The chain uses TRBV5-5 and TRBJ2-5; 9 nucleotides align to TRBD2. Germline CDR1 reads SGHKS; CDR2 reads YYEKEE (reference sequence). V lost 0 bases, J lost 2 bases, and 5 bases stayed unmatched. The CDR3 runs 16 residues. The whole variable domain, remainder taken from reference TRBV5-5 and TRBJ2-5, is DAGVTQSPTHLIKTRGQQVTLRCSPISGHKSVSWYQQVLGQGPQFIFQYYEKEERGRGNFPDRFSARQFPNYSSELNVNALLLGDSALYLCASSLAPSGIQETQYFGPGTRLLVL.

The sample holds many counts of this clonotype. The chain uses TRBV11-2 and TRBJ2-5; a possible D gene is TRBD1 (7 bases). Looked up from germline, CDR1 is SGHAT and CDR2 is FQNNGV. This CDR3 contains 11 residues. The V and J ends lost 4 bases and 9 bases respectively, with 9 bases between them. CDR3 DNA: TGTGCCAGCAGCTCAGGGGGGCCCCAGTACTTC. It yields the protein CASSSGGPQYF.

This clonotype was detected a few times. At one end the junction does not follow the germline gene, possibly because of a read error. This chain uses TRBV12-3 or TRBV12-4 with TRBJ1-1; maybe TRBD1 (5 bases). The CDR3 length is 14 residues. DNA for the CDR3: TGTGCCAGCAATTTACAGGTCCACCTCACTGAAGCTTTCTTT. This encodes CASNLQVHLTEAFF.

This clonotype has at least ten counts. The genes are TRBV30 and TRBJ2-2; 10 bases are a match to TRBD2. Germline V gene lookup returns CDR1 GTSNPN and CDR2 SVGIG (reference sequence). The CDR3 consists of 16 residues. Germline trimming cut 3 bases from V and 4 bases from J; bases unmatched to any gene: 8. Here the CDR3 DNA reads TGTGCCTGGAGCTGGTGGACTAGCGGCCTCACCGGGGAGCTGTTTTTT. It is translated as CAWSWWTSGLTGELFF.

This clonotype was seen a few times. The chain recombines TRBV19 with TRBJ2-7; 7 bases fit TRBD2. Germline V gene sequence: CDR1 LNHDA, CDR2 SQIVND (reference sequence). V shed 9 bases and J 0 bases; nucleotides not matched to a gene: 11. CDR3 length: 15 residues. CDR3 sequence reads: CARPWGGEDSYEQYF. Here the CDR3 DNA reads TGTGCCAGACCCTGGGGGGGAGAAGACTCCTACGAGCAGTACTTC. Complete variable domain (other parts from reference TRBV19 and TRBJ2-7): DGGITQSPKYLFRKEGQNVTLSCEQNLNHDAMYWYRQDPGQGLRLIYYSQIVNDFQKGDIAEGYSVSREKKESFPLTVTSAQKNPTAFYLCARPWGGEDSYEQYFGPGTRLTVT.